This T cell receptor beta chain was sequenced in a study of radiotherapy plus CTLA-4 blockade in lung cancer. Study in general: Objective response rate was about 18%; disease control rate, approximately 33%.

The table came from immunoSEQ multiplex PCR; TCRdb's copy has only in-frame clones and leaves some out. The table includes 35,000 to 45,000 clones, around 85% detected once. The V gene lost 6 bases and the J gene lost 3 bases, with 15 bases spanning the gap. Germline V gene sequence: CDR1 MNHEY, CDR2 SVGAGI. This CDR3 comprises 15 residues. V usage is TRBV6-5 and J usage is TRBJ2-1; weak D call: TRBD2 (5 bases). This TCR was sampled from a human donor with non-small cell lung cancer who had stable disease on radiotherapy plus ipilimumab. The sample consisted of peripheral blood, taken from a patient treated with radiotherapy plus ipilimumab. The CDR3 DNA reads as TGTGCCAGCAGCTCGGGAACGGAAGACTACAATGAGCAGTTCTTC. It encodes CASSSGTEDYNEQFF.